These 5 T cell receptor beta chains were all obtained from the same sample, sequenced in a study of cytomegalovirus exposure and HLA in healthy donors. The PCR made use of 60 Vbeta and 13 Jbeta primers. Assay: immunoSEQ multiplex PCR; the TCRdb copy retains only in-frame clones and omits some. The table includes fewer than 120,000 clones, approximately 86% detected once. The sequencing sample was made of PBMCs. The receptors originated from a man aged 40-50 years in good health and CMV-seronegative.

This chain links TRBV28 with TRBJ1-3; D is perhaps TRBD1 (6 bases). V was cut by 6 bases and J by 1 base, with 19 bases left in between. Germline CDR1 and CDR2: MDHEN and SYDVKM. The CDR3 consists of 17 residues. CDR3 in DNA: TGTGCCAGCAGCCGTACAGGGACACAAAGATCTGGAAACACCATATATTTT. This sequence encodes CASSRTGTQRSGNTIYF.

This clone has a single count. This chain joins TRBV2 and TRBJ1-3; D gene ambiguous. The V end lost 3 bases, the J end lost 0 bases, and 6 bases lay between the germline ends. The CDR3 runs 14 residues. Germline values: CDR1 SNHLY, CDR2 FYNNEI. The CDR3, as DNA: TGTGCCAGCAGTGACCGTATCTCTGGAAACACCATATATTTT. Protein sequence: CASSDRISGNTIYF.

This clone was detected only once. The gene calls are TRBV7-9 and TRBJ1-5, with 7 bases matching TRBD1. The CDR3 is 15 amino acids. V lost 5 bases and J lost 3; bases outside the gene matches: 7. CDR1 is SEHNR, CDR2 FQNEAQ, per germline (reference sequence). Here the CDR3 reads CASSPAGGPNQPQHF. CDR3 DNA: TGTGCCAGCAGCCCAGCAGGGGGTCCCAATCAGCCCCAGCATTTT.

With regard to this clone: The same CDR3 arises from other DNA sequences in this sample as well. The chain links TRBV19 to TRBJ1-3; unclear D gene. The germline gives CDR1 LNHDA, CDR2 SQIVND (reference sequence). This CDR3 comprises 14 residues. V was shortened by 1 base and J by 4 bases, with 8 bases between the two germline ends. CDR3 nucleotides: TGTGCCAGTAGTATAGGTGGTGCGGGAAACACCATATATTTT. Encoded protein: CASSIGGAGNTIYF.

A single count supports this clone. CDR3 in DNA: TGCAGCGTTCTTCTGGGACTCGGAAACACCATATATTTT. Translating gives CSVLLGLGNTIYF. The J gene is TRBJ1-3, the V gene TRBV29-1; a weak D match, TRBD1 (5 bases). CDR3 length: 13 amino acids. Germline loops: CDR1 SQVTM, CDR2 ANQGSEA. Trimming left V 5 bases short and J 4 bases short, with 12 bases between.